This note documents a single T cell receptor (beta chain) sequence. Its target is not known. This record belongs to a study of cytotoxic CD8 clonotypes in ibrutinib-treated CLL. At the level of the study: Among the samples, the mean was roughly 260,000 productive templates and 85,000 to 100,000 productive rearrangements. Study-level points and caveats: Among the clonotypes, public ones were uncommon and contracted or held stable on treatment.

This CDR3 is built from 18 residues. V was shortened by 1 base and J by 2 bases, with 17 bases between the two germline ends. CDR1 and CDR2 from the germline V gene are SGHAT and FQNNGV. The repertoire was sequenced with immunoSEQ multiplex PCR; TCRdb's copy has only in-frame clones and lacks some. The repertoire holds 250,000 to 350,000 clones, with roughly three quarters as singletons. V gene TRBV11-2 combines with J gene TRBJ2-2; possibly TRBD2 for D (5 bases). The sequence came from a human donor with chronic lymphocytic leukemia. The material was PBMCs, obtained at disease progression, from a patient treated with ibrutinib. DNA of the CDR3: TGTGCCAGCAGCTTAGCAGCTAGCAGTAGCCTAAACACCGGGGAGCTGTTTTTT. As protein: CASSLAASSSLNTGELFF.